This T cell receptor beta chain was sequenced for a study of blood T cell repertoires in COVID-19. From germline, CDR1 is LNHDA and CDR2 SQIVND (reference sequence). The CDR3 is 14 residues long. V was trimmed by 4 bases and J by 1 base, leaving 11 bases between them. Participants, about 18 to 100 years old, spanned around 25 US areas. Each recovered donor of Cohort 3 presented with two negative PCRs, clearance, or symptom resolution. Per the study methods: Estimation of nucleated cell counts was performed using reference gene primer amplification. Generated by immunoSEQ multiplex PCR, the TCRdb table keeps only in-frame clones and is missing some. V, J and clone size are those of that table, while D and trimming were read from the DNA. The table has a few hundred thousand clones, over 75% seen once.

The V gene is TRBV19, the J gene TRBJ2-7; D perhaps matches TRBD2 (5 bases). This clonotype originated in a woman aged 25 to 45 who had recovered from COVID-19. The sequencing input was PBMCs or T cells enriched from blood (not recorded which). DNA of the CDR3: TGTGCCAGTAGTAAGGACGGGGTATCCTACGAGCAGTACTTC. It translates to CASSKDGVSYEQYF.